Below, 20 T cell receptor beta chains from the same sample are listed, as sequenced in a study of T-cell memory formation after mild COVID-19. MiXCR, run by TCRdb on the 5' RACE reads, gives a single entry per CDR3 protein. Of 150,000 or so distinct CDR3 sequences in the sample, roughly 14% were seen once. The sample comprised PBMCs or a T cell subset sorted from them (not recorded which). The receptors stem from an adult woman who had mild COVID-19 (a few samples of this study predate the infection). Cell type and time point are not known.

A few counts support this clonotype. In DNA form, the CDR3 reads TGTGCCAGCAGCTCAGCTAGGGCGGGGAGGGGTGTGGAGCAGTACTTC. Its translation: CASSSARAGRGVEQYF. The chain has TRBV7-9 and TRBJ2-7, with 7 bases fitting TRBD2. V was pared by 4 bases and J by 7 bases, with 16 bases of the junction left unmatched. Germline loops: CDR1 SEHNR, CDR2 FQNEAQ (reference sequence). CDR3 length equals 16 residues.

The chain recombines TRBV14 with TRBJ2-1, with D possibly being TRBD1 or TRBD2 (5 bases each). V was clipped by 2 bases and J by 5 bases, with 13 bases between them. There are 15 residues in the CDR3. Germline loops: CDR1 SGHDN, CDR2 FVKESK. CDR3 residues: CASSQLRDGHNEQFF. The CDR3 DNA reads as TGTGCCAGCAGCCAACTAAGGGACGGACACAATGAGCAGTTCTTC.

This clonotype was observed a few times. The chain employs TRBV6-2 or TRBV6-3 and TRBJ2-3, with no clear D. Germline CDR1 MNHEY, CDR2 SVGEGT. This CDR3 contains 13 residues. Trimming removed 6 bases at V and 0 bases at J, with 7 bases between. The CDR3 is CASRPISTDTQYF. For the CDR3, the DNA is TGTGCCAGCAGGCCCATCAGCACAGATACGCAGTATTTT.

This clonotype was seen ten or more times. The chain uses TRBV3-1 and TRBJ2-7; D is ambiguous. Looked up from germline, CDR1 is LGHDT and CDR2 is YNNKEL (reference sequence). Trimming stripped 4 bases from V and 4 bases from J, with 8 bases between. The CDR3 loop spans 12 amino acids. The CDR3 DNA reads as TGTGCCAGCAGCCGGACCCGATACGAGCAGTACTTC. It is translated as CASSRTRYEQYF.

This clonotype was seen a few times. The chain carries TRBV13 and TRBJ2-2, with D uncertain. V lost 1 base and J lost 3, with 6 bases in between. CDR1 is PRHDT and CDR2 is FYEKMQ in the germline V gene (reference sequence). CDR3 size: 14 residues. CDR3 in amino acids: CASSLEQYTGELFF. The CDR3 DNA reads TGTGCCAGCAGCTTAGAACAGTACACCGGGGAGCTGTTTTTT.

This chain joins TRBV19 and TRBJ1-1; 7 nucleotides align to TRBD1. V lost 6 bases to trimming and J lost 0 bases; unmatched junction nucleotides: 16. In germline, CDR1 is LNHDA, CDR2 SQIVND (reference sequence). The CDR3 contains 18 residues. Here the CDR3 reads CASSPSQGNKAMNTEAFF. The CDR3, as DNA: TGTGCCAGTAGCCCATCACAGGGGAATAAGGCTATGAACACTGAAGCTTTCTTT.

In this sample, this clonotype turned up a few times. CDR3 DNA: TGCAGTGCTAGACAAGGCCTTAGCACAGATACGCAGTATTTT. Translation gives CSARQGLSTDTQYF. The rearrangement uses TRBV20-1 and TRBJ2-3; D remains ambiguous. This CDR3 has 14 residues. The germline V gene encodes CDR1 DFQATT and CDR2 SNEGSKA (reference sequence). Trimming removed 2 bases from V and 0 bases from J, with 9 bases in between.

The rearrangement links TRBV7-6 to TRBJ2-7; 7 positions agree with TRBD1. Germline trimming cut 1 base from V and 3 bases from J; bases unmatched to any gene: 6. The CDR3 has 15 amino acids. Germline loops: CDR1 SGHVS, CDR2 FNYEAQ. The CDR3 protein is CASSLEGDSYYEQYF. CDR3 DNA sequence: TGTGCCAGCAGCTTAGAAGGGGACAGCTACTACGAGCAGTACTTC.

This clonotype was seen at least ten times. The V gene is TRBV5-1, the J gene TRBJ2-1; D gene uncertain. Germline values: CDR1 SGHRS, CDR2 YFSETQ. V was shortened by 0 bases and J by 4 bases, with 5 bases between the two germline ends. This CDR3 has 13 residues. DNA of the CDR3: TGCGCCAGCAGCTTGGACTCTTACAATGAGCAGTTCTTC. Protein product: CASSLDSYNEQFF.

This clonotype was seen only a few times. The chain carries TRBV9 and TRBJ2-2; D ambiguous. The CDR3 extends over 16 amino acids. CDR1 is SGDLS, CDR2 YYNGEE, per germline. V lost 6 bases and J lost 0, with 15 bases in between. DNA of the CDR3: TGTGCCAGCACGTCTCCTTTGCGTGCGAACACCGGGGAGCTGTTTTTT. It specifies CASTSPLRANTGELFF.

The J gene is TRBJ1-6, the V gene TRBV4-1; D is ambiguous. The CDR3 length is 14 residues. Looked up from germline, CDR1 is MGHRA and CDR2 is YSYEKL. The ends were cut back, 4 bases at V and 9 bases at J, with 13 bases in the middle. The CDR3 protein is CASSRTTGSSPLHF. The DNA for the CDR3 is TGCGCCAGCAGCCGAACAACGGGGTCTTCACCCCTCCACTTT.

This clonotype turned up a few times. V is TRBV18 and J is TRBJ2-1; D might be TRBD2 (6 bases). Germline loops: CDR1 KGHSH, CDR2 LQKENI. The CDR3 consists of 16 residues. The germline V and J ends were trimmed by 2 bases and 4 bases, with 15 bases remaining between them. Here the CDR3 DNA reads TGTGCCAGCTCACCAGACGGGGGTGGTAGATACAATGAGCAGTTCTTC. The encoded protein is CASSPDGGGRYNEQFF.

The V and J genes are TRBV19 and TRBJ2-7; tentatively, D is TRBD1 (8 bases). V was clipped by 3 bases and J by 6 bases, with 18 bases between them. Looked up from germline, CDR1 is LNHDA and CDR2 is SQIVND (reference sequence). The CDR3 runs to 15 residues. The CDR3 sequence: CASSMDRDYSSEQYF. DNA of the CDR3: TGTGCCAGTAGTATGGACAGGGACTACTCTAGCGAGCAGTACTTC.

This clonotype was counted only a few times. The chain uses TRBV6-4 and TRBJ2-1, with D hard to call. Trimming took off 0 bases at V and 9 bases at J, with 12 bases between the two ends. Germline CDR1 MRHNA, CDR2 SNTAGT. This CDR3 region has 14 residues. CDR3 DNA: TGTGCCAGCAGTGACTCCACGGGTCACAGTGAGCAGTTCTTC. As protein: CASSDSTGHSEQFF.

This clonotype has more than one count but fewer than ten. This rearrangement joins TRBV12-3 or TRBV12-4 to TRBJ2-5; 15 bases agree with TRBD2. The CDR3 runs to 17 residues. Unmatched junction bases numbered 6, after V lost 6 bases and J lost 1 base. This CDR3 reads CASSKGTSGGRQETQYF. CDR3 in DNA: TGTGCCAGCAGCAAAGGGACTAGCGGGGGGCGCCAAGAGACCCAGTACTTC.

The genes are TRBV15 and TRBJ2-7; D is uncertain. V was pared by 0 bases and J by 0 bases, with 18 bases between. Germline V gene sequence: CDR1 LNHNV, CDR2 YYDKDF (reference sequence). CDR3 size: 18 residues. As DNA, the CDR3 is TGTGCCACCAGCAGAGATCTAGGAGCGACTGCAAGCTCCTACGAGCAGTACTTC. Translated: CATSRDLGATASSYEQYF.

This clonotype was seen more than once but under ten times. The genes are TRBV12-3 or TRBV12-4 and TRBJ2-1, with D tentatively TRBD2 (6 bases). The CDR3 runs 14 residues. Trimming pared 5 bases from V and 3 bases from J, leaving 11 bases between. CDR3 protein: CASSPLARYNEQFF. As DNA, the CDR3 is TGTGCCAGCAGTCCTCTAGCGCGCTACAATGAGCAGTTCTTC.

V usage is TRBV29-1 and J usage is TRBJ1-2; TRBD1 matches at 8 bases. Losses at the gene ends were 7 bases for V and 8 bases for J; bases not matched to a gene: 6. Germline-derived CDR1 and CDR2 are SQVTM and ANQGSEA. CDR3 size: 11 residues. Here the CDR3 DNA reads TGCAGCGCCGCGGACAGGGAAGGCTACACCTTC. It codes for CSAADREGYTF.

This clonotype was detected only a few times. This chain links TRBV6-5 with TRBJ2-7; the D gene is possibly TRBD2 (6 bases). Trimming removed 8 bases from V and 3 bases from J, with 23 bases in between. Germline CDR1 MNHEY, CDR2 SVGAGI. CDR3 length: 16 residues. CDR3 bases: TGTGCCAGCGGATCTAGGGCCAATCCAGCGGGCTACGAGCAGTACTTC. This codes for CASGSRANPAGYEQYF.

The rearrangement links TRBV29-1 to TRBJ1-1; 9 nucleotides match TRBD1. CDR1 and CDR2 from the germline V gene are SQVTM and ANQGSEA. V dropped 7 bases and J dropped 5; count of bases not matched to a gene: 5. The CDR3 loop spans 12 amino acids. The CDR3 coding sequence is TGCAGCGCCGGGACAGGGCTAACTGAAGCTTTCTTT. This encodes CSAGTGLTEAFF.